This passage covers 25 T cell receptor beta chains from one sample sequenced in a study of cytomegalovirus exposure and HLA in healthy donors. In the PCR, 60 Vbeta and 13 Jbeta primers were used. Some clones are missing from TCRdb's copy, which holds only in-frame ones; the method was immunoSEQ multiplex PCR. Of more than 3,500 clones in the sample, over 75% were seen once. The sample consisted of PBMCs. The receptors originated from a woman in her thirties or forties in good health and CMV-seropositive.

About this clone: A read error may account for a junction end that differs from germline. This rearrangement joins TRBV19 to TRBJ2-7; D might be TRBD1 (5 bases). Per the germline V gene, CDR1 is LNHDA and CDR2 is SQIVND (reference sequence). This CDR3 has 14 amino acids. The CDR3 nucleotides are TGTGCCAGTAGCATAGGAAGGGGTAATGGCGAGCAGTACTTC. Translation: CASSIGRGNGEQYF.

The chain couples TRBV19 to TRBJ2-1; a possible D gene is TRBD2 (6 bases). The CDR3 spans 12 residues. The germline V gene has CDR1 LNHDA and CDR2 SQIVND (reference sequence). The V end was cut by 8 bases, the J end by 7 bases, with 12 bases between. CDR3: CASGSGRNEQFF. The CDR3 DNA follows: TGTGCCAGTGGTAGCGGTCGGAATGAGCAGTTCTTC.

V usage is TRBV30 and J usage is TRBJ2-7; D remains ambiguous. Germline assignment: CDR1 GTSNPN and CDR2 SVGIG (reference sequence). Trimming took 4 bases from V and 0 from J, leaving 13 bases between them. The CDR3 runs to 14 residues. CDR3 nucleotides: TGTGCCTGGAATGACTGGCAGAGCTCCTACGAGCAGTACTTC. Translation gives CAWNDWQSSYEQYF.

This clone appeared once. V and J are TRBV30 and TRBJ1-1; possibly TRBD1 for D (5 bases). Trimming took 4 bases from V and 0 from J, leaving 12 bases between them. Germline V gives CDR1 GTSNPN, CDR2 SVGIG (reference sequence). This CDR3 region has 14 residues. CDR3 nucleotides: TGTGCCTGGAATAAGATGACAGTGAACACTGAAGCTTTCTTT. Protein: CAWNKMTVNTEAFF.

The CDR3 here is CSAAKGSGTEAFF. The CDR3 nucleotides read TGCAGCGCAGCCAAGGGGTCCGGTACTGAAGCTTTCTTT. This rearrangement joins TRBV29-1 to TRBJ1-1; D is perhaps TRBD1 (5 bases). The CDR3 has 13 amino acids. The germline CDR1 and CDR2 sequences are SQVTM and ANQGSEA. The ends were cut back, 7 bases at V and 5 bases at J, with 17 bases in the middle.

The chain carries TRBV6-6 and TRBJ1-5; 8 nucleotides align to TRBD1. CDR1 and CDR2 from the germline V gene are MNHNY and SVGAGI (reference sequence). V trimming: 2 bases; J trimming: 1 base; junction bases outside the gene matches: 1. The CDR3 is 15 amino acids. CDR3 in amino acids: CASSYRTGSNQPQHF. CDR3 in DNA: TGTGCCAGCAGTTACCGGACAGGGAGCAATCAGCCCCAGCATTTT.

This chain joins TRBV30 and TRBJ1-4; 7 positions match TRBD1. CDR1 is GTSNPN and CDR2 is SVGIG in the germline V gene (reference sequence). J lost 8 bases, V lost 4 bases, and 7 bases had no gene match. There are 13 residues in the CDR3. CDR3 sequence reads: CAWTGRGDEKLFF. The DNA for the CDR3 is TGTGCCTGGACGGGCAGGGGGGACGAAAAACTGTTTTTT.

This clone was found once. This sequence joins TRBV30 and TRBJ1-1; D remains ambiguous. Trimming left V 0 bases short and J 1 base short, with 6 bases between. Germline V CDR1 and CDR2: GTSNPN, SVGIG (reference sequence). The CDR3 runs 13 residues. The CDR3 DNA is TGTGCCTGGAGTGTACACCGGAACACTGAAGCTTTCTTT. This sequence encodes CAWSVHRNTEAFF.

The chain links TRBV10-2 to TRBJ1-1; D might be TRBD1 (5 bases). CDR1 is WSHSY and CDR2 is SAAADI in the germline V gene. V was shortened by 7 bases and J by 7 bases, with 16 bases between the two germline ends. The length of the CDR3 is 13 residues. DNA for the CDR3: TGCGCCAGCACTCAAGACGGGGGACGTGAAGCTTTCTTT. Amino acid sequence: CASTQDGGREAFF.

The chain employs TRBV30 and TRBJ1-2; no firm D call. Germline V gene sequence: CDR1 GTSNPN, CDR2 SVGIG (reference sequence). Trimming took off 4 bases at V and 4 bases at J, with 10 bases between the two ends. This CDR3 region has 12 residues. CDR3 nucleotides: TGTGCCTGGATGGGGAGGGCCTATGGCTACACCTTC. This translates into CAWMGRAYGYTF.

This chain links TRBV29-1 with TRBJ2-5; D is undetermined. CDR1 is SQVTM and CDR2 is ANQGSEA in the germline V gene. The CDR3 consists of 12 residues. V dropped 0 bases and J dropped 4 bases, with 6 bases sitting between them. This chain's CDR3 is CSVEDLGETQYF. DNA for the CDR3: TGCAGCGTTGAAGATCTCGGAGAGACCCAGTACTTC. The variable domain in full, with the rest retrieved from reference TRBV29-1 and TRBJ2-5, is SAVISQKPSRDICQRGTSLTIQCQVDSQVTMMFWYRQQPGQSLTLIATANQGSEATYESGFVIDKFPISRPNLTFSTLTVSNMSPEDSSIYLCSVEDLGETQYFGPGTRLLVL.

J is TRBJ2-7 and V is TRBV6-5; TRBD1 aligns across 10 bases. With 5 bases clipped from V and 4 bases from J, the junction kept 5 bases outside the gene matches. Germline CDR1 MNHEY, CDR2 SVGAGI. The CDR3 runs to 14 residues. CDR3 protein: CASSRDRGLYEQYF. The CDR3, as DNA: TGTGCCAGCAGTCGTGACAGGGGGCTGTACGAGCAGTACTTC.

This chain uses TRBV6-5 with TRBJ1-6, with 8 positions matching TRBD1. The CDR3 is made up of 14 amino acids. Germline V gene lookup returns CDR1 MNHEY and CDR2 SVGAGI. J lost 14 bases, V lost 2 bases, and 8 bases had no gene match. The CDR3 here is CASSYRDRRETLHF. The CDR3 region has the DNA TGTGCCAGCAGTTACAGGGACAGGCGAGAAACCCTCCACTTT.

The DNA for the CDR3 is TGTGCCAGCAGTTACTCGTTCGGGTTGAACACTGAAGCTTTCTTT. It translates to CASSYSFGLNTEAFF. The genes are TRBV6-5 and TRBJ1-1; D remains unclear. Germline V gene lookup returns CDR1 MNHEY and CDR2 SVGAGI. V lost 0 bases to trimming and J lost 0 bases, with 8 bases between them. The CDR3 runs to 15 residues.

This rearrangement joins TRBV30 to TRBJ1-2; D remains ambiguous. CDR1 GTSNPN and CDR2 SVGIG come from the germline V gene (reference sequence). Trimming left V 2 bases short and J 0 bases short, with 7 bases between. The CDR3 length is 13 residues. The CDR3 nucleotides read TGTGCCTGGAGTACTACTTCTAACTATGGCTACACCTTC. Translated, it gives CAWSTTSNYGYTF.

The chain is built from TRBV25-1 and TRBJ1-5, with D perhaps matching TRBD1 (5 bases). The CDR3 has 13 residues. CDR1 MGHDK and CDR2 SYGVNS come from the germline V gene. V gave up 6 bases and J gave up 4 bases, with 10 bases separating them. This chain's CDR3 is CASRGQVNQPQHF. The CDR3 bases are TGTGCCAGCAGGGGGCAGGTTAATCAGCCCCAGCATTTT.

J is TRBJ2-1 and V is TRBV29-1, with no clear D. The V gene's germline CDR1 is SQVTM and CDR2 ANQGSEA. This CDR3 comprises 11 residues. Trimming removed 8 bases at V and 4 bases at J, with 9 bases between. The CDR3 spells CSTKLYNEQFF. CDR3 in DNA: TGCAGCACCAAGCTATACAATGAGCAGTTCTTC.

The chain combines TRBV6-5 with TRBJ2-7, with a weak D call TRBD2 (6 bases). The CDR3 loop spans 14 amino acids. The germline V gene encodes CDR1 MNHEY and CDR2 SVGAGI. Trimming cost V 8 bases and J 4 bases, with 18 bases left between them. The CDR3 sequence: CASRTFGRDYEQYF. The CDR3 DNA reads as TGTGCCAGCCGAACTTTTGGGCGGGATTACGAGCAGTACTTC.

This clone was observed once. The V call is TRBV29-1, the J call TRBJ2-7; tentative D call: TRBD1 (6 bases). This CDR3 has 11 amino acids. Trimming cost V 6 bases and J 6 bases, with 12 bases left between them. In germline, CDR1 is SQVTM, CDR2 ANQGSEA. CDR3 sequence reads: CSVVDRTEQYF. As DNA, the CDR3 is TGCAGCGTCGTGGACAGAACCGAGCAGTACTTC.

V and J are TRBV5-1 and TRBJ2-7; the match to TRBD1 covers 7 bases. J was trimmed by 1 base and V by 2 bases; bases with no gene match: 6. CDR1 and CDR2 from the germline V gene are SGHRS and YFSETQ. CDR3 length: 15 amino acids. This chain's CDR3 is CASSFDGQASYEQYF. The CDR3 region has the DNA TGCGCCAGCAGCTTTGACGGACAGGCTTCCTACGAGCAGTACTTC.

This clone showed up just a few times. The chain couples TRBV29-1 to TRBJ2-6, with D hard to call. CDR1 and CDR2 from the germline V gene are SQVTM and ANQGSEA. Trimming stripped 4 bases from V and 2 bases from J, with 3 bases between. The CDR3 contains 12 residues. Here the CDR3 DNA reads TGCAGCGTTGTAACTGGGGCCAACGTCCTGACTTTC. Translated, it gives CSVVTGANVLTF.

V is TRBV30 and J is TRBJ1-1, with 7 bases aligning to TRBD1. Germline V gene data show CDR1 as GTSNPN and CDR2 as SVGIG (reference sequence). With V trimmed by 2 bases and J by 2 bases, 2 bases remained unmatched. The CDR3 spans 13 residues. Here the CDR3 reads CAWSTGDNTEAFF. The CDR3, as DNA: TGTGCCTGGAGTACAGGGGACAACACTGAAGCTTTCTTT.

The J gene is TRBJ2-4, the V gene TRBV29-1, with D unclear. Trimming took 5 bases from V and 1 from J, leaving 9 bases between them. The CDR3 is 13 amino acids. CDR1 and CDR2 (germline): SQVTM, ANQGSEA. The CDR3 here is CSVLGAAKNIQYF. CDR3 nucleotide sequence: TGCAGCGTTCTCGGAGCGGCCAAAAACATTCAGTACTTC.

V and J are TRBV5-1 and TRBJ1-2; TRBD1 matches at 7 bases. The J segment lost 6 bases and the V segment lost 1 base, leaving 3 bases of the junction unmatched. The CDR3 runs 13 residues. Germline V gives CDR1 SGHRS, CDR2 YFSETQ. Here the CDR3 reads CASSLTGADGYTF. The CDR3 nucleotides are TGCGCCAGCAGCTTGACAGGGGCCGATGGCTACACCTTC. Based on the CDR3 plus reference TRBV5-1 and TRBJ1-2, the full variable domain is KAGVTQTPRYLIKTRGQQVTLSCSPISGHRSVSWYQQTPGQGLQFLFEYFSETQRNKGNFPGRFSGRQFSNSRSEMNVSTLELGDSALYLCASSLTGADGYTFGSGTRLTVV.

CDR3 nucleotides: TGTGCCAGCAGCCGGGACAATCAGCCCCAGCATTTT. Its protein product is CASSRDNQPQHF. The rearrangement links TRBV6-1 to TRBJ1-5; the D is unclear. Deletions cut 6 bases from V and 3 bases from J, with 6 bases between. The germline V gene encodes CDR1 MNHNS and CDR2 SASEGT. CDR3 length: 12 amino acids.